This T cell receptor (beta chain) was captured by sequencing in a study of a mutant IDH1 vaccine in newly diagnosed glioma. The CDR3 totals 10 residues. The V end was cut by 6 bases, the J end by 4 bases, with 6 bases between. The germline V gene has CDR1 DFQATT and CDR2 SNEGSKA (reference sequence). The time point here: week 23, last vaccination. Every vaccine dose comprised 300 ug of mutant IDH1 20-mer peptide plus topical imiquimod. For this clone: What it binds is unknown.

Generated by immunoSEQ multiplex PCR, the TCRdb table keeps only in-frame clones and is missing some. The repertoire holds some 80,000 clones, 75% to 90% seen once, with around 0.77% in the top ten. This TCR came from a woman in her forties or fifties with glioma. This sequence joins TRBV20-1 and TRBJ2-5; D is unresolved. Source: PBMCs, taken from a glioma patient whose treatment included an IDH1 peptide vaccine. The DNA of the CDR3 is TGCAGTGCCCCGATAGAGACCCAGTACTTC. Its translation is CSAPIETQYF.